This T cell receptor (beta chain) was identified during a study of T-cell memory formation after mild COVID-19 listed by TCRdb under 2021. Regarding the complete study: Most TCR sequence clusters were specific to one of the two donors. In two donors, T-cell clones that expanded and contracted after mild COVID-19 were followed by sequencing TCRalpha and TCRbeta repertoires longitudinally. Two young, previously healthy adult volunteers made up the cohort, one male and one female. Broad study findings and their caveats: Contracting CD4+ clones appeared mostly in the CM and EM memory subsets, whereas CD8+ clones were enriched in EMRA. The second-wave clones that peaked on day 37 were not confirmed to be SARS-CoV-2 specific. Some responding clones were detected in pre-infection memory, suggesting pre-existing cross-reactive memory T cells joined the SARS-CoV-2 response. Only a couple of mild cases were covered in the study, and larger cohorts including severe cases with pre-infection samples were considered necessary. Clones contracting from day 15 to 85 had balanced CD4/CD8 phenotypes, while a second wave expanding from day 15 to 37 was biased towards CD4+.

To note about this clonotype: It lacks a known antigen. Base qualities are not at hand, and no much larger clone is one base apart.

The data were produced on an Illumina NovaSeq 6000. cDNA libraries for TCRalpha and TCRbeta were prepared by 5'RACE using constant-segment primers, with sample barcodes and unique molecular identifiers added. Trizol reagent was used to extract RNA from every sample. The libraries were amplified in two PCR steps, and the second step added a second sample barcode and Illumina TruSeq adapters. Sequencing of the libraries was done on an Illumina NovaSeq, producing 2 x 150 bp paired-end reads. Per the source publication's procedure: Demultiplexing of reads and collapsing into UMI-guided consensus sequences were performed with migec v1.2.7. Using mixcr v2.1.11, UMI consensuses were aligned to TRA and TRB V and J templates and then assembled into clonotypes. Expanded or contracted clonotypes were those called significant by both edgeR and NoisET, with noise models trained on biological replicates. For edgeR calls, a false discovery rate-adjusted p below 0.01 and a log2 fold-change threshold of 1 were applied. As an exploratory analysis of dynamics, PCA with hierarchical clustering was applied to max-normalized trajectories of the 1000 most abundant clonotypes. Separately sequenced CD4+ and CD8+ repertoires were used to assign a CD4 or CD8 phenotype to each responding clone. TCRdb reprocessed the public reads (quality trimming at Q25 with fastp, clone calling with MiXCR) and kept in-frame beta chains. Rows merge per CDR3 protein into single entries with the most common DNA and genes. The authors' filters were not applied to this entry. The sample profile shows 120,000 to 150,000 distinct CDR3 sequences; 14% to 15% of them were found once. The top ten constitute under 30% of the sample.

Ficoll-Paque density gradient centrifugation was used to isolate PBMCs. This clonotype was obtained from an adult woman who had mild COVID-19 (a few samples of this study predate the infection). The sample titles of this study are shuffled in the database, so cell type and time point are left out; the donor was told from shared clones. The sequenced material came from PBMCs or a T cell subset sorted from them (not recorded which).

For the CDR3, the sequence is CASAEDSGGAGSYNEQFF. The bases read TGTGCCAGCGCCGAAGATAGCGGGGGGGCCGGCTCCTACAATGAGCAGTTCTTC. The rearrangement joined TRBV6-2 or TRBV6-3 to TRBJ2-1; 11 middle bases align to TRBD2. The CDR3 holds 18 amino acids from the cysteine to the phenylalanine. Only the CDR3 DNA is retained, 54 bases long and in frame from the first base. Based on the germline V gene, the CDR1 and CDR2 sequences are MNHEY and SVGEGT. Trimming takes 8 bases off V and 0 bases off J; junction bases not matched to a gene: 12.